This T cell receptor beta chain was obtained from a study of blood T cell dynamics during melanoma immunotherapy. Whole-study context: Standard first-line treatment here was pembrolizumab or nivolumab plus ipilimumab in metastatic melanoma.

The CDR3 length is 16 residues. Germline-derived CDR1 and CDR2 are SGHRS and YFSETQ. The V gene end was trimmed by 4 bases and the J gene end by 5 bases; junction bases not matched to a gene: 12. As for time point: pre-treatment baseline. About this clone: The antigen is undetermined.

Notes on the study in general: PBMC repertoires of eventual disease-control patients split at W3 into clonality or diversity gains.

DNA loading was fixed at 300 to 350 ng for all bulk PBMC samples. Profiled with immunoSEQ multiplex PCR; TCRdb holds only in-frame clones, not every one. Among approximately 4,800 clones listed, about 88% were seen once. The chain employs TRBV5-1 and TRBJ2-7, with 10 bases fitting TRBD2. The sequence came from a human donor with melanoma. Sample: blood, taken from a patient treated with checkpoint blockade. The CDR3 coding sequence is TGCGCCAGCAGCGGCCAGGGCAGCGGGAGGGCCCACGAGCAGTACTTC. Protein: CASSGQGSGRAHEQYF.